Sequencing of this T cell receptor (beta chain) was carried out in a study of blood T cells in healthy people across ages (dated by TCRdb to 2013 to 2016). A note on the overall study: Template switching captured roughly one uniquely barcoded TCR beta cDNA molecule per two T cells in model experiments. Age-related changes in TCR beta repertoire diversity were measured in the study by deep sequencing normalized with unique cDNA molecular identifiers. Four age groups were formed from the donors: young (average approximately 15 years), middle-aged (approximately 39), aged (about 62) and long-lived (less than 85). To avoid experimental bias, donors of different ages were randomly spread across the sequencing lanes. For two donors (one aged 18 to 30 and one aged 80 or older), the study analyzed two additional independent replicas of 1 million unique cDNA reads from the same blood draw. Overall results and qualifications from the work: As age increased, observed TCR beta diversity per million T cells dropped in a roughly linear way, and a significant reduction was already evident by age 40. Since profiling was done on bulk unsorted PBMCs, naive and antigen-experienced compartments could not be conclusively compared. Estimates of total diversity based on one million sequenced T cells were considered lower bounds and underestimates. Because the CMV infection status of the donors was unknown, age-related changes in expanded clonotypes may potentially have been confounded. There was a strong correlation between observed TCR beta diversity and the percentage of naive T cells measured by flow cytometry. Compared with the aged group, the long-lived group had more naive CD4+ T cells, fewer expanded clones and increased TCR diversity, a pattern suggesting age selection.

Systemically healthy Caucasian individuals from Russia, around 39 in total and aged about 6 to 95 years, were included as donors. Each donor gave ten milliliters of peripheral blood, drawn into EDTA-treated Vacutainer tubes. Ficoll-Paque density-gradient centrifugation was used to isolate PBMCs, with at least 6.5 million per sample. Trizol reagent was used to extract total RNA from the PBMCs, yielding at least 5.5 micrograms per sample. For every donor, flow cytometry on a PBMC aliquot measured the percentage of naive CD45RAhigh/CD27high T cells. According to the germline V gene, CDR1 reads SGHRS and CDR2 reads YFSETQ. V is shortened by 7 bases, J by 2 bases, and the region joining them spans 12 bases. The CDR3, cysteine through phenylalanine, is 13 amino acids long. Just the 39-base CDR3 DNA is kept, in frame starting at base 1. Library generation was performed with 5' RACE. Instrument on record: Illumina HiSeq 2500. A second about 7 to 11 cycle PCR used a sample-barcoded 5' primer and a J-beta primer mix. A template-switch 5' adaptor carrying 12 random nucleotides introduced a unique molecular identifier onto each TCR beta cDNA molecule. Each sample yielded at least 3 million CDR3-containing paired-end reads. The Mint cDNA synthesis kit, primed by a TRBC-specific oligonucleotide, was used to synthesize first-strand cDNA from all RNA. All cDNA was treated with uracil-DNA glycosylase and then went through a first 18-cycle PCR with the universal primers M1SS and BC2_uni_R. The authors' pipeline ran thus. For normalization, 1 million high-quality reads, each with a distinct molecular identifier, were randomly selected from each sample. Instead of being binned into consensus sequences, reads with shared molecular identifiers were discarded. CDR3 identification, clonotype clustering and error correction used MiTCR with a Q25 quality threshold and the strictest error-elimination algorithm. A nonparametric unseen species model using Euler transformation provided a lower-bound estimate of total TCR beta diversity. The public reads were quality trimmed at Q25 with fastp and then assembled into clones with MiXCR by TCRdb, keeping productive beta chains. Under each unique CDR3 protein, matching rows form one entry showing the most common genes and DNA. The V and J calls were not made by the authors but by TCRdb's processing. The sample includes around 1,500,000 distinct CDR3 sequences, with approximately 30% observed a single time. Jointly, the top ten make up about 7.7% of the sample.

On this clonotype: The antigen it recognizes is unknown. The sample holds no much larger clone one base away, and base qualities are not on file.

Sequenced: blood. The chain uses TRBV5-1 and TRBJ1-1, with no D gene named confidently. The TCR originated in a woman aged 30 to 39 in good health. The DNA sequence is as follows: TGCGCCAGCGGCGTGGGGTTTAACACTGAAGCTTTCTTT. Its amino acids are CASGVGFNTEAFF.